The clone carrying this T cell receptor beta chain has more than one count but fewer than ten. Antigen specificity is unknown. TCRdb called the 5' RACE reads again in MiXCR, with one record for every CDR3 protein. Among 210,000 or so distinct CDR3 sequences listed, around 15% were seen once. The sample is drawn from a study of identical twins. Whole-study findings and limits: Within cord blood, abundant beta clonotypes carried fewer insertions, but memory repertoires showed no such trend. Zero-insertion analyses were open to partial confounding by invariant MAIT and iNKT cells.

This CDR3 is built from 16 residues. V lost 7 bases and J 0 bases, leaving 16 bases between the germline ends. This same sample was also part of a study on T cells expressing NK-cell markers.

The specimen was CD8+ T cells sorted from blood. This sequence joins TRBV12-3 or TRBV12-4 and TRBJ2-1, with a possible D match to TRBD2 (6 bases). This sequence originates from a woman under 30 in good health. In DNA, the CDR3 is TGTGCCAGCAAACACCCCGGGACTCTCTCCTACAATGAGCAGTTCTTC. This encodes CASKHPGTLSYNEQFF.